This T cell receptor beta chain emerged from a study of beta chain features in type 1 diabetes. Whole-study context: Investigators examined around 110 million sorted cells across all samples.

The sample holds a few counts of this clone. The investigators reverse transcribed all of the isolated RNA, so they sequenced expressed TCRB transcripts. Per sample, stem cell-like memory T cell libraries averaged approximately 980,000 reads. TCRdb keeps only in-frame clones here, not all; method: immunoSEQ multiplex PCR. Of over 65,000 clones listed, roughly 34% are singletons. This CDR3 has 14 residues. Trimming removed 5 bases from V and 5 bases from J, with 15 bases in between. Germline lookup yields CDR1 GTSNPN and CDR2 SVGIG (reference sequence). The genes are TRBV30 and TRBJ1-4; possibly TRBD1 for D (6 bases). The TCR was taken from a woman aged 18 to 35 in good health. The sequencing input was stem cell memory CD4+ T cells from blood. CDR3 amino acids: CAWGGAGANEKLFF. CDR3 nucleotide sequence: TGTGCCTGGGGAGGAGCAGGGGCAAATGAAAAACTGTTTTTT.